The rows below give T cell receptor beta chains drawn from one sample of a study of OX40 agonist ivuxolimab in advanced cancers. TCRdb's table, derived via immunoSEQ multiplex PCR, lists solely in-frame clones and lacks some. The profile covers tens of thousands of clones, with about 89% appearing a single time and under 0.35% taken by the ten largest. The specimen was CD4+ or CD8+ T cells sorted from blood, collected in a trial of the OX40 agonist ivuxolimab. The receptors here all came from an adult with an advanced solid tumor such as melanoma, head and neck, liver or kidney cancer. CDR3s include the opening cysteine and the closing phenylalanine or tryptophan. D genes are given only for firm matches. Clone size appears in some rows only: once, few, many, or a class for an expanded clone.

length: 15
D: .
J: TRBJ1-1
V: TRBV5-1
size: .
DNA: TGCGCCAGCAGCTATTCCGTGGGGATGAACACTGAAGCTTTCTTT
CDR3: CASSYSVGMNTEAFF

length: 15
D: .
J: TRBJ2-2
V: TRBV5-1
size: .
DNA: TGCGCCAGCACCCAACTAGCTATTAACACCGGGGAGCTGTTTTTT
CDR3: CASTQLAINTGELFF

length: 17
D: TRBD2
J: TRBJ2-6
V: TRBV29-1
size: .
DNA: TGCAGCGTTGAAACGGGAGGGCCGAGGTCTGGGGCCAACGTCCTGACTTTC
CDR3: CSVETGGPRSGANVLTF

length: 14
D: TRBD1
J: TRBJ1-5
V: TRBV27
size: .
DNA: TGTGCCAGCAGTTTATGGACAGGGGGTCAGCCCCAGCATTTT
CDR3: CASSLWTGGQPQHF

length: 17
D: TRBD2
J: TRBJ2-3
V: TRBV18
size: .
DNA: TGTGCCAGCTCAGGGACTAGCGGCCGTACTAGCACAGATACGCAGTATTTT
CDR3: CASSGTSGRTSTDTQYF

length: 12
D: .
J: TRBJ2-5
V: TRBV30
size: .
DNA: TGTGCCTGGAGTAAGGGGAGGGAGACCCAGTACTTC
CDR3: CAWSKGRETQYF

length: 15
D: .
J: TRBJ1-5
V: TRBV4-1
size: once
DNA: TGCGCCAGCAGCCACGGGGGGCGTAGGGATCAGCCCCAGCATTTT
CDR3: CASSHGGRRDQPQHF

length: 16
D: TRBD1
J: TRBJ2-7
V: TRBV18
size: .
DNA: TGTGCCAGCTCACCCAAGTTGGGGGACAGGTATCACGAGCAGTACTTC
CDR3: CASSPKLGDRYHEQYF

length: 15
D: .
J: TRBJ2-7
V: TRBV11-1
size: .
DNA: TGTGCCAGCAGCCCCAATTTTAGGACAAACTACGAGCAGTACTTC
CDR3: CASSPNFRTNYEQYF

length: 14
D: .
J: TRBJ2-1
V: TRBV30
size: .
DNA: TGTGCCTGGGGTCGGGAGTTCGCCTACAATGAGCAGTTCTTC
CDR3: CAWGREFAYNEQFF

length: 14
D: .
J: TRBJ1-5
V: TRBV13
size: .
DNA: TGTGCCAGCAGCTTAGGGCAGGGAGGGCAGCCCCAGCATTTT
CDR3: CASSLGQGGQPQHF

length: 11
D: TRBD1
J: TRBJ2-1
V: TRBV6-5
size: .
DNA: TGTGCCAGCGGACAGGGGGCCGAGCAGTTCTTC
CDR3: CASGQGAEQFF

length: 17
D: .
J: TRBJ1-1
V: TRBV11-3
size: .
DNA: TGTGCCAGCAGCTTAAGGTGTGCCTGGGACCTGAACACTGAAGCTTTCTTT
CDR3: CASSLRCAWDLNTEAFF

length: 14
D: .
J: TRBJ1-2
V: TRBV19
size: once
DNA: TGTGCCAGTAGTCTTGCCGGGGTAGCTGGAGGCTACACCTTC
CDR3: CASSLAGVAGGYTF

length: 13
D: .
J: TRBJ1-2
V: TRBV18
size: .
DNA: TGTGCCAGCTCACCAACGGGAGGCTATGGCTACACCTTC
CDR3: CASSPTGGYGYTF

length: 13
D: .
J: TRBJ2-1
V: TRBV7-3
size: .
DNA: TGTGCCAGCAGCCCACCCTCGGGCAGGGAGCAGTTCTTC
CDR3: CASSPPSGREQFF

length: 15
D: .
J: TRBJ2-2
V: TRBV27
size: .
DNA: TGTGCCAGTCAATACTGGGGATTGGAGACCGGGGAGCTGTTTTTT
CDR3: CASQYWGLETGELFF

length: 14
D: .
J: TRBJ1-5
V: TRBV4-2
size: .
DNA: TGTGCCAGCAGCCAAGGGGCAGGCAATCAGCCCCAGCATTTT
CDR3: CASSQGAGNQPQHF

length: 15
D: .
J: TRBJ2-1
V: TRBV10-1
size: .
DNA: TGCGCCAGCAGTGAATTATATGGAACCCACAATGAGCAGTTCTTC
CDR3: CASSELYGTHNEQFF

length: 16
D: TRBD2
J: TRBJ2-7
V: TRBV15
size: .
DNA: TGTGCCACCAGCAGAGAGAGCGGGAGGGCCACTTACGAGCAGTACTTC
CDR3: CATSRESGRATYEQYF

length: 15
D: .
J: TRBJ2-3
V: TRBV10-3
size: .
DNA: TGTGCCACGTGGTCGGGTCGGGGGCAGACAGATACGCAGTATTTT
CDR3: CATWSGRGQTDTQYF

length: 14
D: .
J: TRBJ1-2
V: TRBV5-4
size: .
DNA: TGTGCCAGCAGCTTGAGGGGGGTTCTGGGCGGCTACACCTTC
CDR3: CASSLRGVLGGYTF

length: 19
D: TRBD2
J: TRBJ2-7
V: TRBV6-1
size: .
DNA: TGTGCCAGCAGTGGAACAGGGACGGGACTAGCGGGAGGGCCCAACGAGCAGTACTTC
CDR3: CASSGTGTGLAGGPNEQYF

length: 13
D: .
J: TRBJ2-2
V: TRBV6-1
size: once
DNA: TGTGCCAGCAGTCGGTCATACACCGGGGAGCTGTTTTTT
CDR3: CASSRSYTGELFF

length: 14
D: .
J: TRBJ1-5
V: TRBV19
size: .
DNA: TGTGCCAGTAGTATTGTGGTGGGCAATCAGCCCCAGCATTTT
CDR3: CASSIVVGNQPQHF

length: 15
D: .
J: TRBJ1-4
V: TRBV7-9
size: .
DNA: TGTGCCAGCAGCTTAGGGCGGAGTGGCAATGAAAAACTGTTTTTT
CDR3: CASSLGRSGNEKLFF

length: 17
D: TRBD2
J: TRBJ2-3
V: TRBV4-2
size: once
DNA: TGTGCCAGCAGCCAAGATCAGAATAGCGGGATAACAGATACGCAGTATTTT
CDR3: CASSQDQNSGITDTQYF